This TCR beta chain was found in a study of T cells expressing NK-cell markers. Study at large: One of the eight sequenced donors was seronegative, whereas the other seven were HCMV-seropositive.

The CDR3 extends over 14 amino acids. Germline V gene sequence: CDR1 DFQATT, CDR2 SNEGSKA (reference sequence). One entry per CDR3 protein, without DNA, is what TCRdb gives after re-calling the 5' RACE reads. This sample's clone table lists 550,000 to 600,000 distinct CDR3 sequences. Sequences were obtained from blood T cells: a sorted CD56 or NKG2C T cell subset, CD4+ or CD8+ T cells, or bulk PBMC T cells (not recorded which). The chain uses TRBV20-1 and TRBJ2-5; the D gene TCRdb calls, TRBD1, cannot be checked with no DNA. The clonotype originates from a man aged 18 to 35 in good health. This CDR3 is CSVPRTGGLETQYF.